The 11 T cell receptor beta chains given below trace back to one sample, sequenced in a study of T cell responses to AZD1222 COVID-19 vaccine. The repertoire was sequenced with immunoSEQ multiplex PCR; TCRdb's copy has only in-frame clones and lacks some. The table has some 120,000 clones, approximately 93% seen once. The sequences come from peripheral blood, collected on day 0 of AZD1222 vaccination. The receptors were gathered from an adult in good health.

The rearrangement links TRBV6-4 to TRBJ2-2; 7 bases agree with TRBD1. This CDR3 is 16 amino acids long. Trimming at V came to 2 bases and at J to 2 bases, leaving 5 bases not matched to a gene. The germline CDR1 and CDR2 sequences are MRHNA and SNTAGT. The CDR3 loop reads CASSDRGTVNTGELFF. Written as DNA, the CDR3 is TGTGCCAGCAGTGACAGGGGGACAGTAAACACCGGGGAGCTGTTTTTT.

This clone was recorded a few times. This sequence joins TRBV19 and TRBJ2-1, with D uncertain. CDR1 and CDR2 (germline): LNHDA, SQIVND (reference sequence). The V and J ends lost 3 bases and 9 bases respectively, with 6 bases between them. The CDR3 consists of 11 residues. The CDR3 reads CASSIIGEQFF. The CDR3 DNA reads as TGTGCCAGTAGTATTATCGGTGAGCAGTTCTTC.

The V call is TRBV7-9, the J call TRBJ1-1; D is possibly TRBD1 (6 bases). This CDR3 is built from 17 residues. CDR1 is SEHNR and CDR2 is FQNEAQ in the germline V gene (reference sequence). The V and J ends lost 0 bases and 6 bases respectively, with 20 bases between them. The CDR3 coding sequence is TGTGCCAGCAGCTTAGCGTTCGGTATCGGGGGCGCGGCTGAAGCTTTCTTT. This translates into CASSLAFGIGGAAEAFF.

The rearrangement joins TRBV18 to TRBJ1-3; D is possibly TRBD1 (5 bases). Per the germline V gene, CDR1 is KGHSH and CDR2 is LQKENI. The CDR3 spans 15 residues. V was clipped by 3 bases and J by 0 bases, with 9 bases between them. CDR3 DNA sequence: TGTGCCAGCTCACCTTGGGGGGACTCTGGAAACACCATATATTTT. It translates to CASSPWGDSGNTIYF.

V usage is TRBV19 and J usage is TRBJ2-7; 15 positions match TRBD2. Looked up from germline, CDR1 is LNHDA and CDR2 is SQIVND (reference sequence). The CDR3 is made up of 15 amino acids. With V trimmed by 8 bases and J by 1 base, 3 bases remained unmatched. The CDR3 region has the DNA TGTGCCAGTGGACTAGCGGGAGGGAGATCCTACGAGCAGTACTTC. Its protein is CASGLAGGRSYEQYF.

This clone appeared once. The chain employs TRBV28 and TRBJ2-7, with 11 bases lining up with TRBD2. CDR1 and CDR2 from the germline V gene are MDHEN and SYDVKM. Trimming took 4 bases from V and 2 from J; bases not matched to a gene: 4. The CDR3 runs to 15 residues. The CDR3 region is CASSYSGRVTYEQYF. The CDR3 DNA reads TGTGCCAGCAGTTATAGCGGGAGGGTCACCTACGAGCAGTACTTC.

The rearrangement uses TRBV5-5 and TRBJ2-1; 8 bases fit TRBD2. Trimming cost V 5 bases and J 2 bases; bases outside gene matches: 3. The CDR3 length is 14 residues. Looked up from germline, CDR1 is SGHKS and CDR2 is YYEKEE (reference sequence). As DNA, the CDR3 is TGTGCCAGCAGGCCGGGGGGGCCCTACAATGAGCAGTTCTTC. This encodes CASRPGGPYNEQFF.

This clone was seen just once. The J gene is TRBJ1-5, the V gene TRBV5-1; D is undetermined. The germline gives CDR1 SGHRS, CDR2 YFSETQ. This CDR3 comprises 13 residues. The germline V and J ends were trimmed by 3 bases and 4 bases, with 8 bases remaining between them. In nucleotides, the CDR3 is TGCGCCAGCAGCTCGATCCCAAATCAGCCCCAGCATTTT. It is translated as CASSSIPNQPQHF. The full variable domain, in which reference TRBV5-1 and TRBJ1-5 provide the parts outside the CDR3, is KAGVTQTPRYLIKTRGQQVTLSCSPISGHRSVSWYQQTPGQGLQFLFEYFSETQRNKGNFPGRFSGRQFSNSRSEMNVSTLELGDSALYLCASSSIPNQPQHFGDGTRLSIL.

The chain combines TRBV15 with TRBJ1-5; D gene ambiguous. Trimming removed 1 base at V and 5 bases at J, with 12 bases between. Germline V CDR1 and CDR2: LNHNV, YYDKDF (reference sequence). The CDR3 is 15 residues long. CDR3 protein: CATSRVRQFDQPQHF. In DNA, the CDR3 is TGTGCCACCAGCAGAGTGAGGCAGTTCGATCAGCCCCAGCATTTT.

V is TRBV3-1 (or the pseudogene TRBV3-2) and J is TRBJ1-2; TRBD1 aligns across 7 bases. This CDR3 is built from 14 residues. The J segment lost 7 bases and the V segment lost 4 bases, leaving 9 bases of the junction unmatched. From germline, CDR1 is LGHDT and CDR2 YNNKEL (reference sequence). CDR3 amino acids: CASSPPGGGSGYTF. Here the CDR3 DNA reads TGTGCCAGCAGCCCCCCAGGGGGGGGGAGTGGCTACACCTTC.

The CDR3 reads CASSLTSGNHNEQFF. CDR3 DNA sequence: TGTGCCAGCAGCTTAACGAGCGGGAACCACAATGAGCAGTTCTTC. The genes are TRBV7-3 and TRBJ2-1; 7 bases line up with TRBD2. V was clipped by 0 bases and J by 5 bases; unmatched bases: 4. Germline loops: CDR1 SGHTA, CDR2 FQGTGA. The length of the CDR3 is 15 residues.